A single sample is the source of the 32 T cell receptor beta chains below, sequenced in a study of blood T cell repertoires in COVID-19. The protocol was immunoSEQ multiplex PCR, while the TCRdb copy is restricted to in-frame clones and leaves out a portion. This table holds 130,000 to 150,000 clones, approximately 80% found once. Material for sequencing was PBMCs or T cells enriched from blood (not recorded which). These receptors originate from a middle-aged man who had recovered from COVID-19.

The genes are TRBV3-1 (or the pseudogene TRBV3-2) and TRBJ1-6; D is possibly TRBD1 (6 bases). V was trimmed by 1 base and J by 9 bases, leaving 10 bases between them. The CDR3 runs to 14 residues. Germline CDR1 reads LGHDT; CDR2 reads YNNKEL (reference sequence). CDR3 amino acids: CASSQGTEGSPLHF. CDR3 nucleotide sequence: TGTGCCAGCAGCCAAGGGACAGAGGGTTCACCCCTCCACTTT.

The count of this clone is one. V is TRBV5-4 and J is TRBJ2-1; TRBD1 matches at 11 bases. The CDR3 sequence is 14 residues long. V dropped 3 bases and J dropped 8; count of bases not matched to a gene: 4. Germline V gene data show CDR1 as SGHNT and CDR2 as YYREEE (reference sequence). CDR3 in amino acids: CASSWGQGGDEQFF. Written as DNA, the CDR3 is TGTGCCAGCAGCTGGGGACAGGGGGGCGATGAGCAGTTCTTC.

The genes are TRBV12-5 and TRBJ2-7; 8 nucleotides match TRBD1. The CDR3 length is 14 residues. Per germline, CDR1 LGHNT and CDR2 FRNRAP. Trimming cost V 5 bases and J 2 bases; bases outside gene matches: 5. CDR3 region: CASGPLQGAYEQYF. DNA for the CDR3: TGTGCTAGTGGTCCCCTACAGGGGGCCTACGAGCAGTACTTC.

This chain connects TRBV6-1 to TRBJ1-1; D is unclear. The CDR3 runs to 13 residues. Germline lookup yields CDR1 MNHNS and CDR2 SASEGT. Trimming cost V 5 bases and J 0 bases, with 7 bases left between them. The CDR3 reads CASSYTVNTEAFF. The CDR3 bases are TGTGCCAGCAGTTATACAGTGAACACTGAAGCTTTCTTT.

This chain joins TRBV5-1 and TRBJ1-1, with no clear D. This CDR3 spans 11 amino acids. Trimming took off 2 bases at V and 4 bases at J, with 3 bases between the two ends. Germline V CDR1 and CDR2: SGHRS, YFSETQ. CDR3 sequence reads: CASSFGTEAFF. CDR3 nucleotides: TGCGCCAGCAGCTTCGGCACTGAAGCTTTCTTT.

The chain couples TRBV28 to TRBJ1-2, with 9 bases that match TRBD1. The CDR3 length is 15 residues. CDR1 and CDR2 from the germline V gene are MDHEN and SYDVKM. J was trimmed by 7 bases and V by 6 bases; bases with no gene match: 12. As DNA, the CDR3 is TGTGCCAGCAGGACGGGGGGACAGGGATCGGCTGGCTACACCTTC. Amino acids: CASRTGGQGSAGYTF.

The chain has TRBV28 and TRBJ2-7; D gene uncertain. CDR1 is MDHEN and CDR2 is SYDVKM in the germline V gene. This CDR3 comprises 14 residues. V lost 1 base to trimming and J lost 0 bases, with 7 bases between them. The CDR3 DNA reads as TGTGCCAGCAGTTTATCCGTCCCCTCCTACGAGCAGTACTTC. Translation: CASSLSVPSYEQYF. Based on the CDR3 plus reference TRBV28 and TRBJ2-7, the full variable domain is DVKVTQSSRYLVKRTGEKVFLECVQDMDHENMFWYRQDPGLGLRLIYFSYDVKMKEKGDIPEGYSVSREKKERFSLILESASTNQTSMYLCASSLSVPSYEQYFGPGTRLTVT.

V gene TRBV4-3 combines with J gene TRBJ2-1; TRBD1 is a possible D gene (5 bases). This CDR3 has 15 amino acids. V shed 0 bases and J shed 5 bases, with 11 bases lying between them. Per the germline V gene, CDR1 is LGHNA and CDR2 is YSLEER. In nucleotides, the CDR3 is TGCGCCAGCAGCCAAGAAATGCAGGGAAACAATGAGCAGTTCTTC. It encodes CASSQEMQGNNEQFF.

J is TRBJ2-1 and V is TRBV7-2, with 12 bases aligning to TRBD2. V was pared by 9 bases and J by 10 bases, with 10 bases of the junction left unmatched. Germline values: CDR1 SGHTA, CDR2 FQGNSA. CDR3 length equals 14 residues. The CDR3 spells CASTSGGSTGEQFF. Here the CDR3 DNA reads TGTGCCAGTACTAGCGGGGGGTCCACTGGCGAGCAGTTCTTC.

The rearrangement joins TRBV27 to TRBJ1-6; TRBD1 matches at 8 bases. This CDR3 is 15 amino acids long. The J segment lost 5 bases and the V segment lost 8 bases, leaving 8 bases of the junction unmatched. Germline V gives CDR1 MNHEY, CDR2 SMNVEV (reference sequence). The CDR3 is CASVPTGANNSPLHF. The CDR3, as DNA: TGTGCCAGCGTACCGACAGGGGCGAATAATTCACCCCTCCACTTT.

The chain combines TRBV4-3 with TRBJ1-5; D unresolved. Trimming left V 4 bases short and J 3 bases short, with 10 bases between. Germline lookup yields CDR1 LGHNA and CDR2 YSLEER. CDR3 size: 14 residues. The CDR3 DNA sequence: TGCGCCAGCAGCCCGGACGGGATCAATCAGCCCCAGCATTTT. Amino acid sequence: CASSPDGINQPQHF.

This chain links TRBV19 with TRBJ1-4; a weak D match, TRBD1 (5 bases). CDR1 is LNHDA, CDR2 SQIVND, per germline (reference sequence). CDR3 size: 13 residues. V was trimmed by 5 bases and J by 5 bases, leaving 9 bases between them. Here the CDR3 DNA reads TGTGCCAGTAGTGCGGGGGTCAATGAAAAACTGTTTTTT. It is translated as CASSAGVNEKLFF.

The chain has TRBV5-4 and TRBJ1-2; TRBD1 matches 9 bases. The length of the CDR3 is 14 residues. CDR1 and CDR2 from the germline V gene are SGHNT and YYREEE (reference sequence). V was clipped by 6 bases and J by 4 bases; unmatched bases: 7. This CDR3 reads CASTQRDRVYGYTF. The CDR3 DNA sequence: TGTGCCAGCACCCAAAGGGACAGGGTCTATGGCTACACCTTC.

The V gene is TRBV3-1 (or the pseudogene TRBV3-2), the J gene TRBJ2-5; 8 nucleotides match TRBD2. The CDR3 has 14 amino acids. Germline V gives CDR1 LGHDT, CDR2 YNNKEL (reference sequence). The trim removed 1 base at V and 4 bases at J, leaving 2 bases unmatched. In DNA form, the CDR3 reads TGTGCCAGCAGCCAAGCGGGGGGGCCAGAGACCCAGTACTTC. Amino acid sequence: CASSQAGGPETQYF.

The genes are TRBV5-1 and TRBJ1-3; no reliable D call. The V gene lost 1 base and the J gene lost 0 bases, with 5 bases spanning the gap. The germline CDR1 and CDR2 sequences are SGHRS and YFSETQ. CDR3 length: 14 residues. The CDR3 region is CASSLLGSGNTIYF. The CDR3 DNA reads TGCGCCAGCAGCTTGCTCGGCTCTGGAAACACCATATATTTT.

The J gene is TRBJ2-6, the V gene TRBV19, with TRBD2 as a possible D gene (5 bases). The germline CDR1 and CDR2 sequences are LNHDA and SQIVND (reference sequence). The V and J ends lost 7 bases and 2 bases respectively, with 15 bases between them. The CDR3 consists of 16 residues. In DNA form, the CDR3 reads TGTGCCAGTACCGGCGGGTTTAGAGCTGGGGCCAACGTCCTGACTTTC. It yields the protein CASTGGFRAGANVLTF.

The sample holds one count of this clone. The V gene is TRBV25-1, the J gene TRBJ1-6, with a tentative D call TRBD1 (6 bases). Germline CDR1 and CDR2: MGHDK and SYGVNS. V was cut by 3 bases and J by 7 bases, with 10 bases left in between. The CDR3 runs to 14 residues. For the CDR3, the DNA is TGTGCCAGCAGTGATAAGGGGGGGAATTCACCCCTCCACTTT. Translating it yields CASSDKGGNSPLHF.

The chain recombines TRBV7-3 with TRBJ2-2, with 7 nucleotides matching TRBD1. Trimming at V came to 2 bases and at J to 7 bases, leaving 4 bases not matched to a gene. Germline V CDR1 and CDR2: SGHTA, FQGTGA. The CDR3 loop spans 14 amino acids. Here the CDR3 reads CASSLWQGDGELFF. The CDR3 nucleotides read TGTGCCAGCAGCTTATGGCAGGGGGACGGGGAGCTGTTTTTT.

This clone was seen a handful of times. The chain has TRBV7-2 and TRBJ1-5; unclear D gene. V lost 4 bases, J lost 1 base, and 11 bases lay in between. This CDR3 is built from 15 residues. Germline V gives CDR1 SGHTA, CDR2 FQGNSA. The CDR3 region has the DNA TGTGCCAGCAGCTCTGCCGGCGGGAGCAATCAGCCCCAGCATTTT. As protein: CASSSAGGSNQPQHF. Complete variable domain (other parts from reference TRBV7-2 and TRBJ1-5): GAGVSQSPSNKVTEKGKDVELRCDPISGHTALYWYRQSLGQGLEFLIYFQGNSAPDKSGLPSDRFSAERTGGSVSTLTIQRTQQEDSAVYLCASSSAGGSNQPQHFGDGTRLSIL.

V and J are TRBV6-5 and TRBJ1-6; D might be TRBD1 (6 bases). CDR3 size: 15 residues. Germline loops: CDR1 MNHEY, CDR2 SVGAGI. V was shortened by 7 bases and J by 7 bases, with 17 bases between the two germline ends. CDR3 bases: TGTGCCAGCACCAAAAGACAGGCTGACAATTCACCCCTCCACTTT. Amino acids: CASTKRQADNSPLHF.

V gene TRBV10-2 combines with J gene TRBJ1-2; D is ambiguous. Trimming removed 4 bases from V and 0 bases from J, with 6 bases in between. CDR1 WSHSY and CDR2 SAAADI come from the germline V gene. The CDR3 is 13 residues long. The CDR3 coding sequence is TGCGCCAGCAGTGCCGGGACTAACTATGGCTACACCTTC. Encoded protein: CASSAGTNYGYTF.

V usage is TRBV24-1 and J usage is TRBJ2-7, with TRBD1 identical over 10 bases. In germline, CDR1 is KGHDR, CDR2 SFDVKD. The trim removed 7 bases at V and 0 bases at J, leaving 2 bases unmatched. This CDR3 region has 14 residues. CDR3 in amino acids: CATSRTGGSYEQYF. The CDR3 DNA is TGTGCCACCAGCCGGACAGGGGGCTCCTACGAGCAGTACTTC.

This clone is a singleton in its sample. This rearrangement joins TRBV19 to TRBJ1-2; 9 positions match TRBD1. Germline assignment: CDR1 LNHDA and CDR2 SQIVND (reference sequence). With V trimmed by 9 bases and J by 4 bases, 6 bases remained unmatched. CDR3 length: 13 residues. The CDR3 region has the DNA TGTGCCAGCACCGACAGGGGGAGCTATGGCTACACCTTC. This translates into CASTDRGSYGYTF.

The chain joins TRBV27 to TRBJ1-1; the match to TRBD1 covers 7 bases. The germline gives CDR1 MNHEY, CDR2 SMNVEV (reference sequence). Losses at the gene ends were 0 bases for V and 1 base for J; bases not matched to a gene: 5. CDR3 length equals 16 residues. The CDR3 nucleotides are TGTGCCAGCAGTTTATCGATCCAGGGGGGGAACACTGAAGCTTTCTTT. As protein: CASSLSIQGGNTEAFF.

The genes are TRBV7-9 and TRBJ2-3; possible D gene TRBD1, 7 bases. CDR3 length: 15 residues. V dropped 5 bases and J dropped 5 bases, with 17 bases sitting between them. Germline CDR1 is SEHNR and CDR2 is FQNEAQ (reference sequence). The CDR3 protein is CASSPAGQTGDTQYF. The CDR3 nucleotides are TGTGCCAGCAGCCCCGCGGGACAGACTGGAGATACGCAGTATTTT.

V usage is TRBV15 and J usage is TRBJ2-1, with a possible D match to TRBD2 (7 bases). This CDR3 is 15 amino acids long. Germline CDR1 reads LNHNV; CDR2 reads YYDKDF (reference sequence). The V end lost 3 bases, the J end lost 3 bases, and 12 bases lay between the germline ends. As DNA, the CDR3 is TGTGCCACCAGCAGGGCGGGGGCCAGCTACAATGAGCAGTTCTTC. It codes for CATSRAGASYNEQFF.

The chain has TRBV7-9 and TRBJ1-2; no firm D call. The germline V gene has CDR1 SEHNR and CDR2 FQNEAQ (reference sequence). The CDR3 covers 14 residues. V shed 11 bases and J shed 4 bases, with 20 bases lying between them. The CDR3 region has the DNA TGTGCCGGACTCAACCCCGGTCGGGGCTATGGCTACACCTTC. Its protein is CAGLNPGRGYGYTF.

The CDR3 loop is CASSLERGGGYTF. CDR3 DNA sequence: TGTGCCAGCAGCTTAGAACGGGGGGGTGGCTACACCTTC. V is TRBV7-2 and J is TRBJ1-2; TRBD1 is a possible D gene (5 bases). Trimming cost V 1 base and J 7 bases, with 10 bases left between them. This CDR3 is built from 13 residues. Germline lookup yields CDR1 SGHTA and CDR2 FQGNSA.

This clone was observed once. V gene TRBV6-5 combines with J gene TRBJ1-6; TRBD1 agrees at 8 bases. The CDR3 sequence is 14 residues long. Germline V gene data show CDR1 as MNHEY and CDR2 as SVGAGI. V lost 5 bases to trimming and J lost 13 bases; unmatched junction nucleotides: 10. As DNA, the CDR3 is TGTGCCAGCAGTAGAATCGGGACAGGCCCCCCCCTCCACTTT. It codes for CASSRIGTGPPLHF.

V gene TRBV18 combines with J gene TRBJ1-2; tentatively, D is TRBD1 (6 bases). There are 17 residues in the CDR3. V lost 1 base and J 0 bases, leaving 15 bases between the germline ends. The germline V gene has CDR1 KGHSH and CDR2 LQKENI. The CDR3 spells CASSPLETGLTNYGYTF. Written as DNA, the CDR3 is TGTGCCAGCTCACCACTGGAGACAGGCTTGACTAACTATGGCTACACCTTC.

The rearrangement uses TRBV7-9 and TRBJ1-1; D is perhaps TRBD1 (5 bases). Germline loops: CDR1 SEHNR, CDR2 FQNEAQ (reference sequence). The CDR3 consists of 14 residues. V was shortened by 6 bases and J by 1 base, with 12 bases between the two germline ends. Here the CDR3 DNA reads TGTGCCAGCAGTTCACAGGAAGCGAACACTGAAGCTTTCTTT. This encodes CASSSQEANTEAFF.

The V and J genes are TRBV7-3 and TRBJ2-7; 10 bases align to TRBD2. This CDR3 has 14 residues. Looked up from germline, CDR1 is SGHTA and CDR2 is FQGTGA. V was pared by 5 bases and J by 2 bases, with 3 bases of the junction left unmatched. CDR3: CASSLSGGAYEQYF. CDR3 nucleotide sequence: TGTGCCAGCAGCCTCAGCGGGGGGGCCTACGAGCAGTACTTC. Using reference TRBV7-3 and TRBJ2-7 for the parts outside the CDR3, the full variable domain is GAGVSQTPSNKVTEKGKYVELRCDPISGHTALYWYRQSLGQGPEFLIYFQGTGAADDSGLPNDRFFAVRPEGSVSTLKIQRTERGDSAVYLCASSLSGGAYEQYFGPGTRLTVT.